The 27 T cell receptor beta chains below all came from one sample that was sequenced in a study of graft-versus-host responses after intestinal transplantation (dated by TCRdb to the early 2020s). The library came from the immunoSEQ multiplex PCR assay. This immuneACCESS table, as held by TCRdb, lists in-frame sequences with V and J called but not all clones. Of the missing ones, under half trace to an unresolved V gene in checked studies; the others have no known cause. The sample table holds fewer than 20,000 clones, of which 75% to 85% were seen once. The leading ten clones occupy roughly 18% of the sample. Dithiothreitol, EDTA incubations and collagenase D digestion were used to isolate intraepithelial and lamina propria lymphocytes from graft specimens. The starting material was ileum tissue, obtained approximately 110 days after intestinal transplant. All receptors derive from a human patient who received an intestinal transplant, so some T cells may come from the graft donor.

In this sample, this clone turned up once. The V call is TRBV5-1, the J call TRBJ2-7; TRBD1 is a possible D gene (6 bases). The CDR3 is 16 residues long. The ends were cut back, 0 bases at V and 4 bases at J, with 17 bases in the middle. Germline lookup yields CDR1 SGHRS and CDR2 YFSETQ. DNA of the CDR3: TGCGCCAGCAGCTTGGCTTCCTGGGGGCTGTGGTACGAGCAGTACTTC. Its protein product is CASSLASWGLWYEQYF.

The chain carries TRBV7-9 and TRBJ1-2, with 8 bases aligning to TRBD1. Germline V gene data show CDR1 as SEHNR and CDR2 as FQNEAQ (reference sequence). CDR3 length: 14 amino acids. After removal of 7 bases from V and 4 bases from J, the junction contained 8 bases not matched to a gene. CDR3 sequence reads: CASTIGQGVYGYTF. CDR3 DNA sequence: TGTGCCAGCACCATAGGACAGGGTGTCTATGGCTACACCTTC.

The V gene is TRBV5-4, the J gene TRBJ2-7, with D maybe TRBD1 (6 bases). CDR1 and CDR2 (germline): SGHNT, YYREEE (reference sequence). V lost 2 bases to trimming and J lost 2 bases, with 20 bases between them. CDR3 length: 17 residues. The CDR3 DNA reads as TGTGCCAGCAGCTTCTTTAGACTCGACAGGCCCACCTACGAGCAGTACTTC. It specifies CASSFFRLDRPTYEQYF.

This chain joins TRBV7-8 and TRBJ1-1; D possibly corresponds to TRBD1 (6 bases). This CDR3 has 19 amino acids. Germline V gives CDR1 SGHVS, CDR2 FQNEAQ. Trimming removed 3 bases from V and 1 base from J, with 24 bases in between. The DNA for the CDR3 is TGTGCCAGCAGCTTTAGCCGAAACTATGGGTGGGGGCGGAACACTGAAGCTTTCTTT. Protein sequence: CASSFSRNYGWGRNTEAFF.

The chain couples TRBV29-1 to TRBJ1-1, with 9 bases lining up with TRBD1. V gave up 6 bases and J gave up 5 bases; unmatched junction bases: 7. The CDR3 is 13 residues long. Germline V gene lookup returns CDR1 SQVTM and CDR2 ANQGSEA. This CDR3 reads CSVPGQGRTEAFF. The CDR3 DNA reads TGCAGCGTCCCGGGACAGGGAAGAACTGAAGCTTTCTTT.

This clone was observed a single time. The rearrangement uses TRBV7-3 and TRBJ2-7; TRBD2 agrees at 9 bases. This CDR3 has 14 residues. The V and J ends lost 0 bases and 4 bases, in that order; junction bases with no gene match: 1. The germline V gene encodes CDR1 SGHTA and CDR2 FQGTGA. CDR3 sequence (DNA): TGTGCCAGCAGCTTAACTAGCGGGAGTTACGAGCAGTACTTC. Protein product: CASSLTSGSYEQYF.

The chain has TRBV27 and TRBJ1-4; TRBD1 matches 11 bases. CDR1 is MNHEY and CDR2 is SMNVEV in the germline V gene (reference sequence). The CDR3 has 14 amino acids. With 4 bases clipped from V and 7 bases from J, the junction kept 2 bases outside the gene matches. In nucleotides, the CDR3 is TGTGCCAGCAGTTCAGGACAGGGGGCTGAAAAACTGTTTTTT. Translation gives CASSSGQGAEKLFF.

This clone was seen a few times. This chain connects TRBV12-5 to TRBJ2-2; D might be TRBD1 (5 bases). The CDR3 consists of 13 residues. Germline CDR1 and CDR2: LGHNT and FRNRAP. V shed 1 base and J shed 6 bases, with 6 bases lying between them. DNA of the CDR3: TGTGCTAGTGGTTTGGACAGGTCCGGGGAGCTGTTTTTT. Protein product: CASGLDRSGELFF.

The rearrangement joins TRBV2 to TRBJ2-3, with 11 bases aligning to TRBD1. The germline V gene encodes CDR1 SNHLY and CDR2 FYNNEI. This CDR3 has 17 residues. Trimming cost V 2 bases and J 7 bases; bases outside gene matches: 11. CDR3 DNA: TGTGCCAGCAGTGAACTGGCAGGGGGGACAGGGGGGAATACGCAGTATTTT. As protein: CASSELAGGTGGNTQYF.

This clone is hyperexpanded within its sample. CDR3 DNA sequence: TGTGCCAGGTCCCTAATTACGAACGAGCAGTACTTC. Residues: CARSLITNEQYF. The V gene is TRBV6-6, the J gene TRBJ2-7; D gene uncertain. Germline loops: CDR1 MNHNY, CDR2 SVGAGI (reference sequence). Trimming shortened V by 9 bases and J by 5 bases, and 14 bases separated the two germline ends. The CDR3 runs 12 residues.

CDR3: CAIRNTDTQYF. CDR3 nucleotide sequence: TGTGCCATCAGAAACACAGATACGCAGTATTTT. The chain joins TRBV10-3 to TRBJ2-3; no clear D. Trimming removed 6 bases from V and 2 bases from J, with 3 bases in between. Looked up from germline, CDR1 is ENHRY and CDR2 is SYGVKD. The CDR3 runs to 11 residues.

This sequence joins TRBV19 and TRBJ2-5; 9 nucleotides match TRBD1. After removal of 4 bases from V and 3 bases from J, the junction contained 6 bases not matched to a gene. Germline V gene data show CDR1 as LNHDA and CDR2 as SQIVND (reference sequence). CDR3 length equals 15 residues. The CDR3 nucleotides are TGTGCCAGTAGTACTACCGGGACAGGGAAAGAGACCCAGTACTTC. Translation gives CASSTTGTGKETQYF. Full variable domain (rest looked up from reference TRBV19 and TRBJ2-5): DGGITQSPKYLFRKEGQNVTLSCEQNLNHDAMYWYRQDPGQGLRLIYYSQIVNDFQKGDIAEGYSVSREKKESFPLTVTSAQKNPTAFYLCASSTTGTGKETQYFGPGTRLLVL.

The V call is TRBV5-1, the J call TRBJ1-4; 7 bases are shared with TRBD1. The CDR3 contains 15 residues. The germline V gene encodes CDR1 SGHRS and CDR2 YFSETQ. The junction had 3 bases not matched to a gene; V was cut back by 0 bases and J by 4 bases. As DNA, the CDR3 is TGCGCCAGCAGCTTGGATACAGGGGATAATGAAAAACTGTTTTTT. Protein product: CASSLDTGDNEKLFF.

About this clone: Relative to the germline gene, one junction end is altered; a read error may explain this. CDR3 sequence reads: CASSLGTLGAYEQYF. As DNA, the CDR3 is TGCGCCAGCAGTTTGGGGACCTTAGGGGCCTACGAGCAGTACTTC. V and J are TRBV5-1 and TRBJ2-7, with D perhaps assigned TRBD1 or TRBD2 (5 bases each). This CDR3 contains 15 residues. The germline V gene has CDR1 SGHRS and CDR2 YFSETQ.

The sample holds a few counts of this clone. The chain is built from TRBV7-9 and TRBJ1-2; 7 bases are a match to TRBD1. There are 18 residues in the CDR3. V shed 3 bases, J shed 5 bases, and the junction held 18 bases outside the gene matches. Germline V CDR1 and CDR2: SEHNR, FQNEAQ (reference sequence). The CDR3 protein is CASSFWPAERGRGYGYTF. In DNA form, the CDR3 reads TGTGCCAGCAGCTTCTGGCCAGCGGAGAGGGGGCGAGGATATGGCTACACCTTC.

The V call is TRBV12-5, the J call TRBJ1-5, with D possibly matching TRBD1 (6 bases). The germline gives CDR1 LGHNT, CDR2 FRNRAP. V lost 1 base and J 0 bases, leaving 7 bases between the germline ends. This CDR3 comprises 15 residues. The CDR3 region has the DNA TGTGCTAGTGGTTTGGCAGGGGATAGCAATCAGCCCCAGCATTTT. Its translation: CASGLAGDSNQPQHF.

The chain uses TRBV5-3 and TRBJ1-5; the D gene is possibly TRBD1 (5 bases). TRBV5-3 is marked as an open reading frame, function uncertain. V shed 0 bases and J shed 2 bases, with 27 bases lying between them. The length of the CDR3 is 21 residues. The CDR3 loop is CARSLEVKSIREGYGNQPQHF. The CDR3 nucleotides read TGTGCCAGAAGCTTGGAAGTAAAGTCTATCAGGGAGGGATATGGCAATCAGCCCCAGCATTTT.

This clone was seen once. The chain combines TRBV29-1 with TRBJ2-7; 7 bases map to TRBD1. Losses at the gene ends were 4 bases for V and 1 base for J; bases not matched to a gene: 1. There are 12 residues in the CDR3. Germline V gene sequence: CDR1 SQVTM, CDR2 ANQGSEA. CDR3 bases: TGCAGCGTTGGACAGGGATCCTACGAGCAGTACTTC. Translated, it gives CSVGQGSYEQYF.

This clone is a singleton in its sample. The CDR3 nucleotides are TGTGCCTGGACAGGCCGTCGGCCCGAGCAGTACTTC. Its protein product is CAWTGRRPEQYF. The chain couples TRBV30 to TRBJ2-7; D unclear. CDR3 size: 12 residues. V was clipped by 4 bases and J by 6 bases, with 13 bases between them. CDR1 and CDR2 from the germline V gene are GTSNPN and SVGIG (reference sequence). The full variable domain, completed using reference TRBV30 and TRBJ2-7, is SQTIHQWPATLVQPVGSPLSLECTVEGTSNPNLYWYRQAAGRGLQLLFYSVGIGQISSEVPQNLSASRPQDRQFILSSKKLLLSDSGFYLCAWTGRRPEQYFGPGTRLTVT.

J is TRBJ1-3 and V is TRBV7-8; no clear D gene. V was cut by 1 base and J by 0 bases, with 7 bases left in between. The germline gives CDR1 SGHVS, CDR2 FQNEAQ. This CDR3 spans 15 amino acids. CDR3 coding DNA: TGTGCCAGCAGCTTAGTGGCTAGCTCTGGAAACACCATATATTTT. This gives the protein CASSLVASSGNTIYF.

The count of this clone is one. This CDR3 is CASSRNTGRSNQPQHF. The CDR3, as DNA: TGTGCCAGCAGCCGGAACACAGGGAGGAGCAATCAGCCCCAGCATTTT. This sequence joins TRBV5-6 and TRBJ1-5, with TRBD1 as a possible D gene (6 bases). Germline lookup yields CDR1 SGHDT and CDR2 YYEEEE. Trimming took 4 bases from V and 1 from J, leaving 15 bases between them. This CDR3 has 16 amino acids.

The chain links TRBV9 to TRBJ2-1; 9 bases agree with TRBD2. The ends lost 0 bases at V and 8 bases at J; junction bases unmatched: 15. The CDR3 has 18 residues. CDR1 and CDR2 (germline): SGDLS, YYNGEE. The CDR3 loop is CASSVEYRPGLASDEQFF. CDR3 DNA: TGTGCCAGCAGCGTAGAGTACAGACCGGGACTAGCTTCCGATGAGCAGTTCTTC. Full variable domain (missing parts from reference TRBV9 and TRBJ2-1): DSGVTQTPKHLITATGQRVTLRCSPRSGDLSVYWYQQSLDQGLQFLIQYYNGEERAKGNILERFSAQQFPDLHSELNLSSLELGDSALYFCASSVEYRPGLASDEQFFGPGTRLTVL.

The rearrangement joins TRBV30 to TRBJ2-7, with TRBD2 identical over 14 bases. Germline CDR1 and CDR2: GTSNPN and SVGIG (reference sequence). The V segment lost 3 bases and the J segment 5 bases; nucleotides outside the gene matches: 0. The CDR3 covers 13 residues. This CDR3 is CAWRGLAGDEQYF. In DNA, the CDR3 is TGTGCCTGGAGGGGACTAGCGGGAGACGAGCAGTACTTC.

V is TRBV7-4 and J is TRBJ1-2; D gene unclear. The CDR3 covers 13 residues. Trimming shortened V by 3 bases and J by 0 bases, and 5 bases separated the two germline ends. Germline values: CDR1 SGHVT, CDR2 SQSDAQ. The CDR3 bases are TGTGCCAGCAGCTTCGGGACTAACTATGGCTACACCTTC. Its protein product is CASSFGTNYGYTF.

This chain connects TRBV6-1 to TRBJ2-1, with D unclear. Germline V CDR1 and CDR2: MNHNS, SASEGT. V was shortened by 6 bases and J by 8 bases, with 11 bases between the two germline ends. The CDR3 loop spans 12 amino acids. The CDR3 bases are TGTGCCAGCAGACCCACCTGGGATGAGCAGTTCTTC. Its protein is CASRPTWDEQFF.

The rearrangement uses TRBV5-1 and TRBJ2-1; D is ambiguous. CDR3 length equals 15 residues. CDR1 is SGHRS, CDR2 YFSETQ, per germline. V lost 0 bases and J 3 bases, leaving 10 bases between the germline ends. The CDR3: CASSLGDGFYNEQFF. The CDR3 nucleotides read TGCGCCAGCAGCTTGGGAGACGGCTTCTACAATGAGCAGTTCTTC. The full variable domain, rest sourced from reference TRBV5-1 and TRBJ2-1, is KAGVTQTPRYLIKTRGQQVTLSCSPISGHRSVSWYQQTPGQGLQFLFEYFSETQRNKGNFPGRFSGRQFSNSRSEMNVSTLELGDSALYLCASSLGDGFYNEQFFGPGTRLTVL.

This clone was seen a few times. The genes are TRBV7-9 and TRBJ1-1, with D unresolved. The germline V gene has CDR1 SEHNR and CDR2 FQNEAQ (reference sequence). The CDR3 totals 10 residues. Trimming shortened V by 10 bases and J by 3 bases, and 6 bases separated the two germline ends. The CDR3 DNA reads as TGTGCCACAGGAGACACTGAAGCTTTCTTT. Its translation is CATGDTEAFF.